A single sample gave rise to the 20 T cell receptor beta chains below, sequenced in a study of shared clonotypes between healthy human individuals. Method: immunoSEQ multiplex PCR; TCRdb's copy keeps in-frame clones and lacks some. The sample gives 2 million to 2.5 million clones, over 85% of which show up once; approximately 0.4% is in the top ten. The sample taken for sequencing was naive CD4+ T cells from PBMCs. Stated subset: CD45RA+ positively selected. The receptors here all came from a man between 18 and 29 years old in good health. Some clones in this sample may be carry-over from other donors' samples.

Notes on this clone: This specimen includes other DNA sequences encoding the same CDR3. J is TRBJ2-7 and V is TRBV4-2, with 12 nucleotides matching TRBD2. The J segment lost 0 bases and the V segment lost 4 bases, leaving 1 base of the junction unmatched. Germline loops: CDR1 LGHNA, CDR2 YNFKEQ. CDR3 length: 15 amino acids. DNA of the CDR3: TGTGCCAGCAGCCGGGGACTAGCGGGCTCCTACGAGCAGTACTTC. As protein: CASSRGLAGSYEQYF.

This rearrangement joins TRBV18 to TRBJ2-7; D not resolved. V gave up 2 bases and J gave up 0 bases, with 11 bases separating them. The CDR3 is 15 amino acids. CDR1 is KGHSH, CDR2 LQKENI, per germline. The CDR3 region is CASSPALIGSYEQYF. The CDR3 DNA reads TGTGCCAGCTCACCAGCCCTGATTGGCTCCTACGAGCAGTACTTC.

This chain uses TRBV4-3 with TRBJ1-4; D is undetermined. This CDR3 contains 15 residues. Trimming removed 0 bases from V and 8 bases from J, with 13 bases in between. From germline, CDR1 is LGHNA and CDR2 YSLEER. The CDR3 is CASSQDPGYPEKLFF. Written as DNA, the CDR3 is TGCGCCAGCAGCCAAGATCCGGGCTATCCGGAAAAACTGTTTTTT.

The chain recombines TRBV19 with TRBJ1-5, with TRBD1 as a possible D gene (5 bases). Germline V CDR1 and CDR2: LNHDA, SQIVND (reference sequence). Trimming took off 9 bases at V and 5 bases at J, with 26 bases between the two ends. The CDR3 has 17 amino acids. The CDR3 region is CASRGAPRAWRDQPQHF. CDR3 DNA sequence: TGTGCCAGCCGGGGAGCTCCCAGGGCTTGGAGAGATCAGCCCCAGCATTTT. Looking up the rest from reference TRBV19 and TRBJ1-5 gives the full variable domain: DGGITQSPKYLFRKEGQNVTLSCEQNLNHDAMYWYRQDPGQGLRLIYYSQIVNDFQKGDIAEGYSVSREKKESFPLTVTSAQKNPTAFYLCASRGAPRAWRDQPQHFGDGTRLSIL.

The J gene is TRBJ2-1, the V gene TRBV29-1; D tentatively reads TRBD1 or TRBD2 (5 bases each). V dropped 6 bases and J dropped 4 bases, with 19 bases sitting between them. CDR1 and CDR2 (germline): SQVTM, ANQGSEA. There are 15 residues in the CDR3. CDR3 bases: TGCAGCGTGCAAGGGACGGCCTCAGGGTACAATGAGCAGTTCTTC. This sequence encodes CSVQGTASGYNEQFF.

The CDR3 loop reads CASSLGLAGGRISEQYF. In nucleotides, the CDR3 is TGTGCCAGCAGCCTGGGACTAGCGGGAGGGAGAATTAGTGAGCAGTACTTC. The chain is built from TRBV14 and TRBJ2-7; 16 bases map to TRBD2. The V and J ends lost 4 bases and 7 bases, in that order; junction bases with no gene match: 10. The CDR3 contains 17 residues. Germline V gene lookup returns CDR1 SGHDN and CDR2 FVKESK.

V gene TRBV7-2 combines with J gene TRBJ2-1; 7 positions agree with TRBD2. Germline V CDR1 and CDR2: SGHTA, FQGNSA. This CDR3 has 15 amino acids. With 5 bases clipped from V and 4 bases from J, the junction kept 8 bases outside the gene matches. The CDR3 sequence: CASSPWRERYNEQFF. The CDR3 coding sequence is TGTGCCAGCAGCCCCTGGCGGGAGCGATACAATGAGCAGTTCTTC.

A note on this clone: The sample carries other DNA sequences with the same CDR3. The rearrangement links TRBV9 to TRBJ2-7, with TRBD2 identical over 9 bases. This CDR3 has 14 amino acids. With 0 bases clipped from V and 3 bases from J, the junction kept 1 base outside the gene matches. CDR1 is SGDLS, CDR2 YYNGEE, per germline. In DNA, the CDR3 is TGTGCCAGCAGCGTAGGACTAGCGGACTACGAGCAGTACTTC. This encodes CASSVGLADYEQYF.

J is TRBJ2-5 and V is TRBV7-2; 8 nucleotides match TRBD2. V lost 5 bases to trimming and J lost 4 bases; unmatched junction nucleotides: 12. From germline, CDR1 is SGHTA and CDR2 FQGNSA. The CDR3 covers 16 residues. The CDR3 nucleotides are TGTGCCAGCAGCCCCCGGGAGGGGGGTCGGGTAGAGACCCAGTACTTC. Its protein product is CASSPREGGRVETQYF.

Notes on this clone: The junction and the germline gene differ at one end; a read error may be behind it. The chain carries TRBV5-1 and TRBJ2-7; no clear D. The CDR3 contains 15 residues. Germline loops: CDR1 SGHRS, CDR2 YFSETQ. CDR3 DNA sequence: TGCGCCAGCACCTTGAATAGTGGAACGTGGGGCGAGCAGTACTTC. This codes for CASTLNSGTWGEQYF. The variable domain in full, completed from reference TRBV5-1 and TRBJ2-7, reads KAGVTQTPRYLIKTRGQQVTLSCSPISGHRSVSWYQQTPGQGLQFLFEYFSETQRNKGNFPGRFSGRQFSNSRSEMNVSTLELGDSALYLCASTLNSGTWGEQYFGPGTRLTVT.

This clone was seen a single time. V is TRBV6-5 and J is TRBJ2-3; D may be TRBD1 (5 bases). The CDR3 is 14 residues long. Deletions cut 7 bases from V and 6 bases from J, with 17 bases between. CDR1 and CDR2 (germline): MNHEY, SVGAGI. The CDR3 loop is CASTQAGRMDTQYF. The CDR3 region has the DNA TGTGCCAGCACCCAGGCAGGGCGGATGGATACGCAGTATTTT.

The CDR3 reads CASSGRPSYLSGANVLTF. Here the CDR3 DNA reads TGTGCCAGCAGTGGACGCCCCAGCTATCTCTCTGGGGCCAACGTCCTGACTTTC. This chain uses TRBV27 with TRBJ2-6, with D unclear. The CDR3 runs to 18 residues. Looked up from germline, CDR1 is MNHEY and CDR2 is SMNVEV (reference sequence). Trimming stripped 5 bases from V and 0 bases from J, with 17 bases between.

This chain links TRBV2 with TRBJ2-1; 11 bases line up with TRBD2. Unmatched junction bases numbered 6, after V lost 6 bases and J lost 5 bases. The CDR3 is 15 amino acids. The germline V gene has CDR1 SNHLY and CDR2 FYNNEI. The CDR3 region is CASRERLAGNNEQFF. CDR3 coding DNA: TGTGCCAGCAGGGAACGACTAGCGGGGAACAATGAGCAGTTCTTC. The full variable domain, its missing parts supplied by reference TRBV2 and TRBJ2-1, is EPEVTQTPSHQVTQMGQEVILRCVPISNHLYFYWYRQILGQKVEFLVSFYNNEISEKSEIFDDQFSVERPDGSNFTLKIRSTKLEDSAMYFCASRERLAGNNEQFFGPGTRLTVL.

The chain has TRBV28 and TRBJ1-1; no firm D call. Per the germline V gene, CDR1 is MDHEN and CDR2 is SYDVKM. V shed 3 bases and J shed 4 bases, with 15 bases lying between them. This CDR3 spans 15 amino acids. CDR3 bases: TGTGCCAGCAGTTTTCCCCCCGTCAGGCCCACTGAAGCTTTCTTT. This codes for CASSFPPVRPTEAFF.

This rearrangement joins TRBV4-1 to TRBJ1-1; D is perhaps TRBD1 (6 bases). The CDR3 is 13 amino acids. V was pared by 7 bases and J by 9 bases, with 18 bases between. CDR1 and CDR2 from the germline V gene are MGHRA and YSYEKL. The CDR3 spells CASTKGDTRKAFF. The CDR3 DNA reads TGCGCCAGCACCAAAGGGGACACCCGGAAAGCTTTCTTT.

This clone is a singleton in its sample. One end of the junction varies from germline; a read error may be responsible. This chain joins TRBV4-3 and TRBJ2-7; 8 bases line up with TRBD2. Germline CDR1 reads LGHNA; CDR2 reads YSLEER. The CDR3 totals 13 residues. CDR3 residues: CASSQDLERERYF. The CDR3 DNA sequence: TGCGCCAGCAGCCAAGATCTCGAGCGGGAGCGGTACTTC.

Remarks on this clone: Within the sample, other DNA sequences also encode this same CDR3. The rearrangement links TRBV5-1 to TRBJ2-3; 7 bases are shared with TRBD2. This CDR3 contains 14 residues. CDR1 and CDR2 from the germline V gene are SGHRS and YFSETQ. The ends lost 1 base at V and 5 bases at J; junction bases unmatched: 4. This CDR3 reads CASSLTGGLDTQYF. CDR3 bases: TGCGCCAGCAGCTTGACGGGAGGTTTAGATACGCAGTATTTT.

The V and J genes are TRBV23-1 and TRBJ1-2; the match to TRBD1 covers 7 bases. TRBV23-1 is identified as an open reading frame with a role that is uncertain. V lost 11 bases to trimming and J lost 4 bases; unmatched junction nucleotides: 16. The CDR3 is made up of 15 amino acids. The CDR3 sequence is CAGPGQRKEGYGYTF. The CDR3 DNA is TGCGCCGGCCCGGGACAGCGAAAAGAGGGCTATGGCTACACCTTC.

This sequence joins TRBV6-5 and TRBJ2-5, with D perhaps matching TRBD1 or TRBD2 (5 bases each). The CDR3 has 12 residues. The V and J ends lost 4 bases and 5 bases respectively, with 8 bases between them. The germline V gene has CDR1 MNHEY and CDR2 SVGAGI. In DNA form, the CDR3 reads TGTGCCAGCAGTTTGTGGGGGGAGACCCAGTACTTC. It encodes CASSLWGETQYF.

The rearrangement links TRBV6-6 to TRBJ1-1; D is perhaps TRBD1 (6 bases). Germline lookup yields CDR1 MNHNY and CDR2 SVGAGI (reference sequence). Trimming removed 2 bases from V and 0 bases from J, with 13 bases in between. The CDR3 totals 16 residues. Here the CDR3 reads CASSYVTGSVNTEAFF. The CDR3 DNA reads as TGTGCCAGCAGTTACGTTACAGGGTCGGTGAACACTGAAGCTTTCTTT.